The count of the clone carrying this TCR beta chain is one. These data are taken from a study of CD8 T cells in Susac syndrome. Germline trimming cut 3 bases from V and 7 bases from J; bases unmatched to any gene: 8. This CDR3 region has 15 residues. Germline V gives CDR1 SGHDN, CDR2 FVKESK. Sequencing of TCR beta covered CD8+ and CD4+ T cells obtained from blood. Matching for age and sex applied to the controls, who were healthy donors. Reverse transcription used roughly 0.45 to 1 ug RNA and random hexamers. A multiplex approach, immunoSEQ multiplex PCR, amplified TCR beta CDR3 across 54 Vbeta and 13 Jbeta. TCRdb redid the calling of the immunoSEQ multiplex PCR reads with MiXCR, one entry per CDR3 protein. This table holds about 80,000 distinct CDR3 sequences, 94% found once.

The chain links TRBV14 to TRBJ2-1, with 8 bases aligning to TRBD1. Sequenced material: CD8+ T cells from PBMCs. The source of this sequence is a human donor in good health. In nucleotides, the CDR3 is TGTGCCAGCAGCCACTGGACAGGGATTAGTAATGAGCAGTTCTTC. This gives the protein CASSHWTGISNEQFF.